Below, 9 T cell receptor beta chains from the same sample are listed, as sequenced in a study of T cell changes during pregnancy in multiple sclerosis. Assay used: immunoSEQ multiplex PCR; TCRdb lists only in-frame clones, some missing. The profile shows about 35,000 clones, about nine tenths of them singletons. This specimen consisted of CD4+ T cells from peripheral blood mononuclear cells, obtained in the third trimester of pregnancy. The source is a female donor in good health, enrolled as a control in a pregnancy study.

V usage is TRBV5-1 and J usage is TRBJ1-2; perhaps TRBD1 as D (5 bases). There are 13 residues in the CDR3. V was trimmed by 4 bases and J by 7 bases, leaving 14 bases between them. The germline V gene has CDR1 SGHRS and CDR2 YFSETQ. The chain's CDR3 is CASSTIPGGGYTF. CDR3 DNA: TGCGCCAGCAGCACTATCCCGGGGGGTGGCTACACCTTC.

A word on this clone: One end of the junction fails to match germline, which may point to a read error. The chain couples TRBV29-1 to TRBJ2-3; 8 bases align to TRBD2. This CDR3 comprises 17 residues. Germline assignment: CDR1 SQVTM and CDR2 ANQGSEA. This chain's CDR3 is CSVSGGWGPGSTNTQYF. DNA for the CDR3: TGCAGCGTCTCGGGGGGGTGGGGTCCTGGTAGCACAAATACGCAGTATTTT.

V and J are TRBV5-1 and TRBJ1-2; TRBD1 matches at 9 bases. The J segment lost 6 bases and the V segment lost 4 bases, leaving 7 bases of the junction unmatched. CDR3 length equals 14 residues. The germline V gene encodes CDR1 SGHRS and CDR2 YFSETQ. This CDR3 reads CASSDGTGSNGYTF. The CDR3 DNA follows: TGCGCCAGCAGCGACGGGACAGGGTCCAATGGCTACACCTTC.

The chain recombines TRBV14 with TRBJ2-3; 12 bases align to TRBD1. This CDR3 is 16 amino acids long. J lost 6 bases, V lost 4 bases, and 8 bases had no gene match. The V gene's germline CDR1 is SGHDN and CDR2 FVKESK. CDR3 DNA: TGTGCCAGCAGCCGGAGACCGGGACAGGGGGCGGATACGCAGTATTTT. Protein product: CASSRRPGQGADTQYF.

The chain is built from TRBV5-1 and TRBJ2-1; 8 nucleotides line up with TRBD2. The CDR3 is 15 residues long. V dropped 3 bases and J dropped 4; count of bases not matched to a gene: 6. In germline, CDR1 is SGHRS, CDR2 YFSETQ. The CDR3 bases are TGCGCCAGCAGCTCGGGGGGGGGACAATACAATGAGCAGTTCTTC. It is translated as CASSSGGGQYNEQFF.

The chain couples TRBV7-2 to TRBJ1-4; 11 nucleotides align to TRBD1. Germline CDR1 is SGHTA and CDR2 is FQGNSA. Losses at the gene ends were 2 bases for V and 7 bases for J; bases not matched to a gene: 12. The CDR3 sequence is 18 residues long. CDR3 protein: CASSLLGTGGIIGEKLFF. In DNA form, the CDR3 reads TGTGCCAGCAGCTTACTGGGGACAGGGGGAATAATAGGTGAAAAACTGTTTTTT. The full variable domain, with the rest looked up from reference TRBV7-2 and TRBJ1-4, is GAGVSQSPSNKVTEKGKDVELRCDPISGHTALYWYRQSLGQGLEFLIYFQGNSAPDKSGLPSDRFSAERTGGSVSTLTIQRTQQEDSAVYLCASSLLGTGGIIGEKLFFGSGTQLSVL.

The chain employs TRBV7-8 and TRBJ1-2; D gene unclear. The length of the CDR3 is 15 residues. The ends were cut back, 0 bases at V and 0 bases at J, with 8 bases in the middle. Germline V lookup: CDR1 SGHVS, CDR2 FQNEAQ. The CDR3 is CASSLASATNYGYTF. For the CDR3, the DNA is TGTGCCAGCAGCTTAGCTAGTGCAACTAACTATGGCTACACCTTC.

CDR3 sequence reads: CAWSRLAGDIADTQYF. CDR3 bases: TGTGCCTGGAGTCGGCTAGCGGGAGATATCGCAGATACGCAGTATTTT. This rearrangement joins TRBV30 to TRBJ2-3, with 10 positions matching TRBD2. The CDR3 length is 16 residues. Germline CDR1 and CDR2: GTSNPN and SVGIG (reference sequence). J lost 4 bases, V lost 2 bases, and 9 bases had no gene match.

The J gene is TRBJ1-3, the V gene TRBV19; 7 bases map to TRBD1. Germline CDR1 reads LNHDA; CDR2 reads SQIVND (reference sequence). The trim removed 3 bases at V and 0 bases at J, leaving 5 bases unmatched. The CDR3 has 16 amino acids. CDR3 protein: CASSIRRQGSGNTIYF. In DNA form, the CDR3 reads TGTGCCAGTAGTATCCGGCGACAGGGCTCTGGAAACACCATATATTTT.